This T cell receptor (beta chain) appears in the sequencing data of a study of T cell changes during pregnancy in multiple sclerosis. Sequencing was performed with immunoSEQ multiplex PCR; in TCRdb, only in-frame clones are kept and a portion is missing. Of under 100,000 clones listed, over 90% were seen once; the top ten hold around 1.1%. In germline, CDR1 is SGHNT, CDR2 YYREEE (reference sequence). This CDR3 comprises 15 residues. Trimming shortened V by 4 bases and J by 0 bases, and 11 bases separated the two germline ends. The receptor was isolated from a female donor with multiple sclerosis, enrolled in a pregnancy study. The specimen was peripheral blood, collected in the second trimester of pregnancy. The J gene is TRBJ2-4, the V gene TRBV5-4, with D tentatively TRBD1 (6 bases). CDR3 sequence reads: CASSPRQEAKNIQYF. The CDR3 DNA follows: TGTGCCAGCAGCCCTCGACAGGAAGCCAAAAACATTCAGTACTTC. The whole variable domain, filled in from reference TRBV5-4 and TRBJ2-4, reads ETGVTQSPTHLIKTRGQQVTLRCSSQSGHNTVSWYQQALGQGPQFIFQYYREEENGRGNFPPRFSGLQFPNYSSELNVNALELDDSALYLCASSPRQEAKNIQYFGAGTRLSVL.